The table lists the clone carrying this T cell receptor (beta chain) with many counts. Its specificity is not known. From germline, CDR1 is LGHDT and CDR2 YNNKEL (reference sequence). The J segment lost 2 bases and the V segment lost 4 bases, leaving 4 bases of the junction unmatched. This CDR3 contains 15 residues. These data belong to a study of identical twins. Everyone who gave samples was a healthy Caucasian. TCRdb re-derived calls from the 5' RACE reads in MiXCR, one entry per CDR3 protein. This table has 200,000 to 300,000 distinct CDR3 sequences, approximately 7.9% appearing once. Broader study findings: Models underestimated out-of-frame TCR alpha sharing in monozygotic twins. Fewer insertions marked abundant cord blood beta clonotypes; young adult naive trended weakly, memory not at all. Beta out-of-frame sequences showed weaker excess sharing between twins.

The sample also formed part of further work on yellow fever vaccine responses in identical twins.

The sequence was collected from a woman aged 18-29 years in good health. The sample comprised CD8+ T cells sorted from blood. The rearrangement joins TRBV3-1 to TRBJ2-3; 9 bases are shared with TRBD2. In nucleotides, the CDR3 is TGTGCCAGCAGCCTTAGCGGGGGAGACACAGATACGCAGTATTTT. Residues: CASSLSGGDTDTQYF.